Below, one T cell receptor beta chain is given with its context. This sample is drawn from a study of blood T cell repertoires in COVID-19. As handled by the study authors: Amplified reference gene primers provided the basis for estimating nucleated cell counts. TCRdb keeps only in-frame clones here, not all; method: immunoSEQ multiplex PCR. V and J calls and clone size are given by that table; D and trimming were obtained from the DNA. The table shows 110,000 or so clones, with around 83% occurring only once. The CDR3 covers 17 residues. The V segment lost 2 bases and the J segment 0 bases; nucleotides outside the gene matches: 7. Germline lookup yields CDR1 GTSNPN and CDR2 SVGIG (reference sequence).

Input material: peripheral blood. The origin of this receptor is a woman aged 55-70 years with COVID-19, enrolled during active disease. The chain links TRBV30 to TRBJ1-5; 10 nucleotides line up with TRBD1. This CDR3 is CAWSRTGGFYSNQPQHF. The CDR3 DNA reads TGTGCCTGGAGTCGGACAGGGGGATTCTATAGCAATCAGCCCCAGCATTTT.